This TCR beta chain was sequenced in a study of T cells in Graves' hyperthyroidism and ophthalmopathy. This clonotype was recorded at least ten times. RNA transcripts provided the source from which TCR beta CDR3 regions were amplified. First-round RT-PCR targeting the TCR CDR3 was performed with the HTBI primer set. MiXCR was run by TCRdb on the multiplex PCR reads, yielding one entry per CDR3 protein. The data contain a few hundred thousand distinct CDR3 sequences, approximately 13% of them singletons. The sequenced material came from blood. The TCR sequence derives from a woman between 18 and 30 years old with Graves' hyperthyroidism.

Here the CDR3 reads CASSYGTVEIDTQYF. CDR3 sequence (DNA): TGTGCCAGCAGTTACGGGACAGTAGAAATAGATACGCAGTATTTT. The chain carries TRBV6-2 or TRBV6-3 and TRBJ2-3; 7 bases agree with TRBD1. Germline CDR1 MNHEY, CDR2 SVGEGT. The CDR3 is 15 amino acids. Trimming cost V 2 bases and J 5 bases; bases outside gene matches: 7.